This is a list of T cell receptor beta chains from one sample in a study of human T cells and chemical hapten exposure. MiXCR was run by TCRdb on the 5' RACE reads, yielding one entry per CDR3 protein. The sample has about 140,000 distinct CDR3 sequences; over 3.5% are singletons. These receptors were collected from a female donor in good health. The CDR3 runs from the conserved cysteine through the conserved F or W. The order of the fields is CDR3 DNA, CDR3 protein, V gene, D gene, clone size, J gene. A D gene is named only where the DNA matches it firmly. Clone size reads once, few, many, or a class if the clone is expanded.

DNA: TGTGCCAGCAGTTCCAATGACAGGAGGGACACCATATATTTT
CDR3: CASSSNDRRDTIYF
V: TRBV12-3/TRBV12-4
D: NA
size: many
J: TRBJ1-3

DNA: TGTGCCAGCAGGCTTAAGGGCGGTTCCGACGAGCAGTACTTC
CDR3: CASRLKGGSDEQYF
V: TRBV12-3/TRBV12-4
D: NA
size: few
J: TRBJ2-7

DNA: TGTGCCATCAGTGAGTACGACCCAGATACGCAGTATTTT
CDR3: CAISEYDPDTQYF
V: TRBV10-3
D: NA
size: many
J: TRBJ2-3

DNA: TGTGCCAGCAGCCAAAATAGAGACTTCGCGCAGTACTTC
CDR3: CASSQNRDFAQYF
V: TRBV7-2
D: NA
size: many
J: TRBJ2-7

DNA: TGCAGTGCTAGACGTTGGCAGGGCCCAGAGACCCAGTACTTC
CDR3: CSARRWQGPETQYF
V: TRBV20-1
D: NA
size: many
J: TRBJ2-5

DNA: TGCAGTGCTAGACTTACAGGGGAGAAGTTTAGTGAGCAGTTCTTC
CDR3: CSARLTGEKFSEQFF
V: TRBV20-1
D: TRBD1
size: many
J: TRBJ2-1

DNA: TGTGCCAGCAGCCAGACAGGATGGCCTGAAGCTTTCTTT
CDR3: CASSQTGWPEAFF
V: TRBV3-1
D: NA
size: many
J: TRBJ1-1

DNA: TGTGCCAGCAGTTTATTCCCGACAGGGGCGGACACTGAAGCTTTCTTT
CDR3: CASSLFPTGADTEAFF
V: TRBV27
D: TRBD1
size: many
J: TRBJ1-1

DNA: TGTGCCAGCAGCTCCGGGACAGCCTATAATTCACCCCTCCACTTT
CDR3: CASSSGTAYNSPLHF
V: TRBV11-2
D: TRBD1
size: many
J: TRBJ1-6

DNA: TGCGCCAGCAGCCAGATAACTGGGGCGGGAGCCACAGATACGCAGTATTTT
CDR3: CASSQITGAGATDTQYF
V: TRBV4-3
D: TRBD2
size: many
J: TRBJ2-3